Listed here are 15 T cell receptor beta chains from one sample, sequenced in a study of shared clonotypes between healthy human individuals. Clones were sequenced by immunoSEQ multiplex PCR, and TCRdb holds only the in-frame ones, with some missing. The sample has hundreds of thousands of clones; 90% to 97% are singletons. Sequenced: naive CD4+ T cells sorted from blood. Subset indicated: CD45RA+ positively selected. These receptor sequences come from a woman younger than 45 in good health.

About this clone itself: This sample also contains other DNA sequences that code for the same CDR3. This sequence joins TRBV5-1 and TRBJ2-5; 7 positions agree with TRBD2. The CDR3 is made up of 15 amino acids. CDR1 and CDR2 from the germline V gene are SGHRS and YFSETQ. V trimming: 4 bases; J trimming: 1 base; junction bases outside the gene matches: 7. In DNA form, the CDR3 reads TGCGCCAGCAGCCCTATAGCGGGTTCCCAAGAGACCCAGTACTTC. Protein: CASSPIAGSQETQYF.

This clone was detected only once. This sequence joins TRBV27 and TRBJ2-5; 12 bases are a match to TRBD2. Germline V gene lookup returns CDR1 MNHEY and CDR2 SMNVEV (reference sequence). The CDR3 length is 16 residues. After removal of 6 bases from V and 4 bases from J, the junction contained 9 bases not matched to a gene. CDR3 DNA: TGTGCCAGCAGCCAGCTAGCGGGAGGGCCCACAGAGACCCAGTACTTC. Its protein product is CASSQLAGGPTETQYF.

The V and J genes are TRBV7-2 and TRBJ1-5, with a weak D call TRBD1 (6 bases). The CDR3 covers 15 residues. V was clipped by 1 base and J by 4 bases, with 11 bases between them. CDR1 is SGHTA and CDR2 is FQGNSA in the germline V gene. The CDR3 sequence is CASSLVGTPNQPQHF. CDR3 in DNA: TGTGCCAGCAGCTTAGTCGGGACACCGAATCAGCCCCAGCATTTT.

This clone was detected once. Additional DNA sequences in this sample encode the identical CDR3. The J gene is TRBJ2-6, the V gene TRBV6-5; no firm D call. The CDR3 length is 15 residues. Germline V lookup: CDR1 MNHEY, CDR2 SVGAGI. Trimming stripped 0 bases from V and 0 bases from J, with 3 bases between. The CDR3 sequence is CASSYSGSGANVLTF. In nucleotides, the CDR3 is TGTGCCAGCAGTTACTCCGGCTCTGGGGCCAACGTCCTGACTTTC.

This chain connects TRBV4-2 to TRBJ1-6; tentative D call: TRBD1 (6 bases). In germline, CDR1 is LGHNA, CDR2 YNFKEQ. This CDR3 region has 16 residues. V was clipped by 0 bases and J by 7 bases, with 13 bases between them. CDR3 sequence (DNA): TGTGCCAGCAGCCAAGAAGGGACAAACCTAAATTCACCCCTCCACTTT. Protein: CASSQEGTNLNSPLHF.

This clone was observed a single time. The rearrangement joins TRBV28 to TRBJ2-1; tentative D call: TRBD1 (6 bases). From germline, CDR1 is MDHEN and CDR2 SYDVKM. The CDR3 loop spans 18 amino acids. With 4 bases removed from V and 0 bases from J, the gap between germline ends came to 19 bases. CDR3 sequence: CASSSRGSPRGSYNEQFF. CDR3 coding DNA: TGTGCCAGCAGTTCGCGAGGATCGCCCAGGGGCTCCTACAATGAGCAGTTCTTC.

This chain joins TRBV7-2 and TRBJ1-1; D is undetermined. The CDR3 covers 14 residues. V was trimmed by 5 bases and J by 1 base, leaving 11 bases between them. Germline lookup yields CDR1 SGHTA and CDR2 FQGNSA. CDR3 in DNA: TGTGCCAGCAGCCCTCCCGGGTGGAACACTGAAGCTTTCTTT. Translation gives CASSPPGWNTEAFF.

The CDR3 is CASTPRTGKNTEAFF. DNA for the CDR3: TGTGCCAGCACCCCCCGGACAGGGAAGAACACTGAAGCTTTCTTT. The chain combines TRBV27 with TRBJ1-1; 8 nucleotides agree with TRBD1. The V gene end was trimmed by 7 bases and the J gene end by 1 base; junction bases not matched to a gene: 8. The CDR3 sequence is 15 residues long. CDR1 and CDR2 from the germline V gene are MNHEY and SMNVEV (reference sequence).

The CDR3 region has the DNA TGTGCCAGCAGCTGGCTGAGCGGTGCGGGGGAGCAGTACTTC. It codes for CASSWLSGAGEQYF. V usage is TRBV7-9 and J usage is TRBJ2-7; D perhaps matches TRBD2 (6 bases). The CDR3 totals 14 residues. CDR1 is SEHNR and CDR2 is FQNEAQ in the germline V gene (reference sequence). Trimming removed 4 bases at V and 7 bases at J, with 17 bases between.

The gene calls are TRBV18 and TRBJ2-3, with 9 bases aligning to TRBD1. CDR1 and CDR2 from the germline V gene are KGHSH and LQKENI. V was pared by 1 base and J by 1 base, with 12 bases of the junction left unmatched. The CDR3 loop spans 19 amino acids. The CDR3 spells CASSPLGQGKPGGTDTQYF. CDR3 nucleotides: TGTGCCAGCTCACCACTGGGACAGGGAAAGCCGGGTGGCACAGATACGCAGTATTTT.

This sequence joins TRBV5-1 and TRBJ1-4, with 7 bases identical to TRBD1. V shed 4 bases and J 5 bases; nucleotides not matched to a gene: 5. Germline V gives CDR1 SGHRS, CDR2 YFSETQ. CDR3 length equals 14 residues. The DNA of the CDR3 is TGCGCCAGCAGCCAGGGACAGACAAATGAAAAACTGTTTTTT. This gives the protein CASSQGQTNEKLFF.

The V gene is TRBV9, the J gene TRBJ2-7; 9 bases match TRBD1. The germline CDR1 and CDR2 sequences are SGDLS and YYNGEE. Trimming removed 0 bases from V and 5 bases from J; junction bases left unmatched: 3. This CDR3 contains 14 residues. The CDR3 DNA reads TGTGCCAGCAGCGTAGGGGACAGGGCCCACGAGCAGTACTTC. Translation: CASSVGDRAHEQYF.

There are a few counts of this clone. CDR3 nucleotides: TGTGCCAGCGGATCCCTTAATCAGCCCCAGCATTTT. It specifies CASGSLNQPQHF. The chain has TRBV27 and TRBJ1-5; no clear D gene. In germline, CDR1 is MNHEY, CDR2 SMNVEV (reference sequence). The CDR3 sequence is 12 residues long. The V gene lost 8 bases and the J gene lost 4 bases, with 9 bases spanning the gap.

The chain uses TRBV7-8 and TRBJ2-7, with 7 bases identical to TRBD1. This CDR3 has 16 residues. Germline V gene lookup returns CDR1 SGHVS and CDR2 FQNEAQ. Losses at the gene ends were 6 bases for V and 6 bases for J; bases not matched to a gene: 17. As DNA, the CDR3 is TGTGCCAGCAGGGGAACGAAGACAGGGAGTGTTGTCGAGCAGTACTTC. Its translation is CASRGTKTGSVVEQYF.

The chain uses TRBV5-1 and TRBJ2-5; D might be TRBD1 (6 bases). Looked up from germline, CDR1 is SGHRS and CDR2 is YFSETQ. This CDR3 comprises 14 residues. V was shortened by 2 bases and J by 4 bases, with 12 bases between the two germline ends. CDR3 nucleotides: TGCGCCAGCAGCTTCAGGGGATTCGGAGAGACCCAGTACTTC. Its translation: CASSFRGFGETQYF.